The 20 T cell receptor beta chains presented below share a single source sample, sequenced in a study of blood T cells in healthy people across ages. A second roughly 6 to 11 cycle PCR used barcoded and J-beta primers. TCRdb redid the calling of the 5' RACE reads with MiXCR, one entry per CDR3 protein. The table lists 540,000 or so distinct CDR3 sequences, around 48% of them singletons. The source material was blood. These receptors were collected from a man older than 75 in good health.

CDR3 residues: CASSEGPSSTDTQYF. CDR3 in DNA: TGTGCCAGCAGCGAGGGGCCCTCTAGCACAGATACGCAGTATTTT. The V call is TRBV11-3, the J call TRBJ2-3; D may match TRBD1 or TRBD2 (5 bases each). CDR1 is SGHNT and CDR2 is YENEEA in the germline V gene. This CDR3 has 15 amino acids. V was shortened by 5 bases and J by 0 bases, with 12 bases between the two germline ends.

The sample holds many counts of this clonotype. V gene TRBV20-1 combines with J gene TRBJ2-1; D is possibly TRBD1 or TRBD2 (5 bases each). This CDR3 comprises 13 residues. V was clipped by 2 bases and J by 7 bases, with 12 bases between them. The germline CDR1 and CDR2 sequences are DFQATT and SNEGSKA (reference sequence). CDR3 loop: CSARISGRNEQFF. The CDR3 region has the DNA TGCAGTGCTAGAATATCGGGGCGGAATGAGCAGTTCTTC.

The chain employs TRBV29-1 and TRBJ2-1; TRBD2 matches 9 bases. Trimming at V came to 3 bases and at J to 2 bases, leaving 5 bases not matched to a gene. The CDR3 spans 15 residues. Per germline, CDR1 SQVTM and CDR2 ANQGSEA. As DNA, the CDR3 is TGCAGCGTTGATGGTGCGGGAGGGCCCTACAATGAGCAGTTCTTC. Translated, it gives CSVDGAGGPYNEQFF.

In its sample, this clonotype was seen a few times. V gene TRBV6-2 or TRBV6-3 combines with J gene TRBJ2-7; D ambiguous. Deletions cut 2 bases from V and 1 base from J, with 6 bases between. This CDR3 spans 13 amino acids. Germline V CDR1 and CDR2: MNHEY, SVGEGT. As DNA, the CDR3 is TGTGCCAGCAGTTACAGGAATTCCTACGAGCAGTACTTC. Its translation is CASSYRNSYEQYF.

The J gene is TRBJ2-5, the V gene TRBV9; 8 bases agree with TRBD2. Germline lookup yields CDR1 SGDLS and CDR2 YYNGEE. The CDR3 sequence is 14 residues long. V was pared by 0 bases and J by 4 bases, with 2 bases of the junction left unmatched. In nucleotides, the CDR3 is TGTGCCAGCAGCGTAGGACTAGCGCGAGAGACCCAGTACTTC. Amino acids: CASSVGLARETQYF.

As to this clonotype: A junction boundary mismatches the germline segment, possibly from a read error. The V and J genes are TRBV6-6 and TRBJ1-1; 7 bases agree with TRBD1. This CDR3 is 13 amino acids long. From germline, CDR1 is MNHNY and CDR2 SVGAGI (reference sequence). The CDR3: CTSRGTGVIEAFF. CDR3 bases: TGTACCAGCAGGGGTACAGGGGTCATTGAAGCTTTCTTT.

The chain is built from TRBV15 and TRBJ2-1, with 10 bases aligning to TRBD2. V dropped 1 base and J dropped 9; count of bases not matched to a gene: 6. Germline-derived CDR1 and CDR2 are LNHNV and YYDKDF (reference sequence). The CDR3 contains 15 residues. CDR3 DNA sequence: TGTGCCACCAGCAGAGGTCTAGCGGGGGTAGGTGAGCAGTTCTTC. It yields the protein CATSRGLAGVGEQFF.

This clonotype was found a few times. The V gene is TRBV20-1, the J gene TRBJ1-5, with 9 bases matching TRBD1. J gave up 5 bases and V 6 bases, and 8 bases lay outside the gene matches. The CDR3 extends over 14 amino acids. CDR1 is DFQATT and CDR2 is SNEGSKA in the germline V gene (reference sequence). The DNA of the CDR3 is TGCAGTGCACGGGACAGGGTTGGCGATCAGCCCCAGCATTTT. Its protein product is CSARDRVGDQPQHF.

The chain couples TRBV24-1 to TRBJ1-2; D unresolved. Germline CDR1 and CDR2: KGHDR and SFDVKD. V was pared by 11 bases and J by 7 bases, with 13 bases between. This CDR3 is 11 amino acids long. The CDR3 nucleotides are TGTGCCAACAAACCCGGTGGTGGCTACACCTTC. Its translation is CANKPGGGYTF.

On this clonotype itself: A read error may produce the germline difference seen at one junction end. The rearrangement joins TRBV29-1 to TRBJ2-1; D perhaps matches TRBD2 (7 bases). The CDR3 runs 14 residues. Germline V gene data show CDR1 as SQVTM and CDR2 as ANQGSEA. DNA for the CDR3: TGCAGCGTTAAGGGGGGGGCTGTTTTCAATGAGCGGTTCTTC. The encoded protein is CSVKGGAVFNERFF.

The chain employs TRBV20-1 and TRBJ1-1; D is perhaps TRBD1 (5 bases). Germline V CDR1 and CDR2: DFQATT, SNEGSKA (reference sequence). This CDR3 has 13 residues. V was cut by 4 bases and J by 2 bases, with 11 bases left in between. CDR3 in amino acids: CSAITGANTEAFF. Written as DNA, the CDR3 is TGCAGTGCTATCACAGGAGCCAACACTGAAGCTTTCTTT.

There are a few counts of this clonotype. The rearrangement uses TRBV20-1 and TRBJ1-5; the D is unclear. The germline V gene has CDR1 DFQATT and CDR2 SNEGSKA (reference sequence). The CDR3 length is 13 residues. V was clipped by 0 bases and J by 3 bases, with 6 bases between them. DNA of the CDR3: TGCAGTGCTAGAGACAGCTACAATCAGCCCCAGCATTTT. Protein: CSARDSYNQPQHF.

As DNA, the CDR3 is TGTGCCAGCAGCCCACCGAAGGCCTCCGGAGGGACTGAAGCTTTCTTT. Protein: CASSPPKASGGTEAFF. The chain uses TRBV4-2 and TRBJ1-1, with unresolved D. Trimming cost V 4 bases and J 5 bases, with 20 bases left between them. Germline values: CDR1 LGHNA, CDR2 YNFKEQ. This CDR3 comprises 16 residues.

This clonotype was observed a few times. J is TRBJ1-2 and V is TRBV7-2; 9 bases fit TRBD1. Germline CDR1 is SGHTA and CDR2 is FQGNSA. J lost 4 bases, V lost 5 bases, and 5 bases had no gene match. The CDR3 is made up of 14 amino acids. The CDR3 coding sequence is TGTGCCAGCAGCACCGGACAGGGGCTCTATGGCTACACCTTC. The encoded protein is CASSTGQGLYGYTF.

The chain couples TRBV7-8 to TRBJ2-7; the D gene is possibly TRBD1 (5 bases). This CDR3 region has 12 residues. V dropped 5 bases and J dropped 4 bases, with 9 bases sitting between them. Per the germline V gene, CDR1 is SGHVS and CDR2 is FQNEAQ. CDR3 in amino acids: CASSKTVYEQYF. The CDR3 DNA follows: TGTGCCAGCAGCAAGACAGTTTACGAGCAGTACTTC.

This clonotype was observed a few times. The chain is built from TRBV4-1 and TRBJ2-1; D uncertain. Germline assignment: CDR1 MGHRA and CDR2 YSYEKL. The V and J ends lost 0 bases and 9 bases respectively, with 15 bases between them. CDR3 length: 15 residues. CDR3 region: CASSQDLRRNGEQFF. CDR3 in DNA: TGCGCCAGCAGCCAAGATTTACGCCGCAATGGTGAGCAGTTCTTC.

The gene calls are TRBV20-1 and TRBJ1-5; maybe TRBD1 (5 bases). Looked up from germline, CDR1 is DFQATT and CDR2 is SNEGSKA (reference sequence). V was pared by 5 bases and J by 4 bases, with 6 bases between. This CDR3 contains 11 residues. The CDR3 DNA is TGCAGTGCTCGGGGGAATCAGCCCCAGCATTTT. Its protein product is CSARGNQPQHF.

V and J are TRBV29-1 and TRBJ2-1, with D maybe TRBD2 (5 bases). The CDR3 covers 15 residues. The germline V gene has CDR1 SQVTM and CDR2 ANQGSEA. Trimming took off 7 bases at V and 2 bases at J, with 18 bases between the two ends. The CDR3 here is CSAGGLAGPYNEQFF. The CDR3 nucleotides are TGCAGCGCCGGTGGGCTAGCTGGGCCCTACAATGAGCAGTTCTTC.

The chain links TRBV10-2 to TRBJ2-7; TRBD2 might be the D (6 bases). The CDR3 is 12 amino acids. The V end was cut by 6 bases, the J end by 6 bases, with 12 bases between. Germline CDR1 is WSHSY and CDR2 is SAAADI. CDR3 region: CASRPMEGEQYF. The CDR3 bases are TGCGCCAGCAGGCCAATGGAGGGCGAGCAGTACTTC.

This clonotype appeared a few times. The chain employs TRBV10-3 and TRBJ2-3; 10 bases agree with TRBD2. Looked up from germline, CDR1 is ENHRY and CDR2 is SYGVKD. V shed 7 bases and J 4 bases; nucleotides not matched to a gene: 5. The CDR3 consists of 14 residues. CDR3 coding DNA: TGTGCCATCACTAGCGGGAGCCAGGCAGATACGCAGTATTTT. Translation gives CAITSGSQADTQYF.